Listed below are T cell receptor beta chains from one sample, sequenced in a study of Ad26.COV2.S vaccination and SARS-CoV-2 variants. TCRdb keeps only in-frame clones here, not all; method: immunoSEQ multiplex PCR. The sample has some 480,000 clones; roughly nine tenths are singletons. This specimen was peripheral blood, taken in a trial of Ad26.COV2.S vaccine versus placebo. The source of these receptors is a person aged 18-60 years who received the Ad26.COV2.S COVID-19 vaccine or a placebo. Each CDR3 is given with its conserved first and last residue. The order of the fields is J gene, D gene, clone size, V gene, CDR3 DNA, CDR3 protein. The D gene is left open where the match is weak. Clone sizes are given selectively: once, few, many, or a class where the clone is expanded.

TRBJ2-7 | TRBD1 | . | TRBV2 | TGTGCCAGCACTACCGACAGGGGTTACGAGCAGTACTTC | CASTTDRGYEQYF
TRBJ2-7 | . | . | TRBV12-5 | TGTGCTAGTGGTTTGGGCCGGGAGCAGTACTTC | CASGLGREQYF
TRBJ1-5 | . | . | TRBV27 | TGTGCCAGCGCAACAGGTTTCAATCAGCCCCAGCATTTT | CASATGFNQPQHF
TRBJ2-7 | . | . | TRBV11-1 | TGTGCCAGCAGCTTAGCGGGGTCCTACGAGCAGTACTTC | CASSLAGSYEQYF
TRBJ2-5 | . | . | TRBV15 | TGTGCCACCAGCAGAGGGGCAGGGCGTGCGGAAGAGACCCAGTACTTC | CATSRGAGRAEETQYF
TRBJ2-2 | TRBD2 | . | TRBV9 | TGTGCCAGCAGCTCAGAGGGCGGGAGGGCCAACGAGGAGCTGTTTTTT | CASSSEGGRANEELFF
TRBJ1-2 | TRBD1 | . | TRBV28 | TGTGCCAGCAGTTCCATTACAGGGGACTATGGCTACACCTTC | CASSSITGDYGYTF
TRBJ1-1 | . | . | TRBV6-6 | TGTGCCAGCAGTTCACCCAAGAACACTGAAGCTTTCTTT | CASSSPKNTEAFF
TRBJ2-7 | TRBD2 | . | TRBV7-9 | TGTGCCAGCAGCAAAGCCGGGACTAGCGGAGAGCAGTACTTC | CASSKAGTSGEQYF
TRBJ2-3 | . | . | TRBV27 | TGTGCCAGCAGTTTCAATCCGGGGTCAGATACGCAGTATTTT | CASSFNPGSDTQYF
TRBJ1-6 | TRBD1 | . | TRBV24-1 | TGTGCCACCAGCACTGACAGGGATTATAATTCACCCCTCCACTTT | CATSTDRDYNSPLHF
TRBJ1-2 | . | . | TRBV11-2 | TGTGCCAGCAGTCCCGGTCAAGCCTATGGCTACACCTTC | CASSPGQAYGYTF
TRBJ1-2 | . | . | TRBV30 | TGTGCCTGGAAGGGTTCCTATGGCTACACCTTC | CAWKGSYGYTF
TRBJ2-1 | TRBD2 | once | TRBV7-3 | TGTGCCAGCAGCTTCCCCGCGGGGGGCGCTGTGGTGGAGCAGTTCTTC | CASSFPAGGAVVEQFF
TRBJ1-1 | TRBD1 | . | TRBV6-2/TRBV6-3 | TGTGCCAGCAGTTACCGGACAGGGACGGCTTTCTTT | CASSYRTGTAFF
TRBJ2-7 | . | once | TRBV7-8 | TGTGCCAGCAGCTTCCAGAAAAACTCCTACGAGCAGTACTTC | CASSFQKNSYEQYF
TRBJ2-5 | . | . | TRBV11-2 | TGTGCCAGCAGCTTAGGGGCGGGACTCCGGTACCAAGAGACCCAGTACTTC | CASSLGAGLRYQETQYF
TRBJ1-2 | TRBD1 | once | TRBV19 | TGTGCCAGTAGTCTACAGGGGGGCACCGAGAGCTATGGCTACACCTTC | CASSLQGGTESYGYTF
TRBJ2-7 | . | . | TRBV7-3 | TGTGCCAGCAGCTTAACGGTGATGGGACAAGGGGGCGAGCAGTACTTC | CASSLTVMGQGGEQYF
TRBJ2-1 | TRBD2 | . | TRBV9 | TGTGCCAGCAGCCCGTGGGGGACTAGCGGCAATGAGCAGTTCTTC | CASSPWGTSGNEQFF
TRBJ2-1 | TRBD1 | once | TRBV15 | TGTGCCACCAGGCAGCGGGACAGGGGGCGAAATGAGCAGTTCTTC | CATRQRDRGRNEQFF
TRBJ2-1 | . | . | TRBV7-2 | TGTGCCAGCAGGGGCCAGAGCTCCTACAATGAGCAGTTCTTC | CASRGQSSYNEQFF
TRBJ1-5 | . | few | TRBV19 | TGTGCCAGTTGTTACAGACCCAATCAGCCCCAGCATTTT | CASCYRPNQPQHF
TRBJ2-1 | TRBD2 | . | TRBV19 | TGTGCCAGTAGTACTTCCCCGGGTAATAGCGGGGTGCCCAATGAGCAGTTCTTC | CASSTSPGNSGVPNEQFF
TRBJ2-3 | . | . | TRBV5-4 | TGTGCCAGCAGCGCCGGAAGCACAGATACGCAGTATTTT | CASSAGSTDTQYF
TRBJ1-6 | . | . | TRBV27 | TGTGCCAGCAGACCATGGGGGGATTCACCCCTCCACTTT | CASRPWGDSPLHF
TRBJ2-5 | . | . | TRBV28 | TGTGCCACCCGGGCCCTACGAGAGACCCAGTACTTC | CATRALRETQYF
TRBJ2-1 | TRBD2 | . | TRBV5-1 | TGCGCCAGCAGCCCCCCAGCGGGAGAGAATGAGCAGTTCTTC | CASSPPAGENEQFF
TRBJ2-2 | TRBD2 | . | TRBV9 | TGTGCCAGCAGCGTAGGGGTACTAGCGGGAGCCGGGGAGCTGTTTTTT | CASSVGVLAGAGELFF
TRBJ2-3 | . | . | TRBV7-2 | TGTGCCAGCAGCTTAGATTTCAGGAGGGCAGATACGCAGTATTTT | CASSLDFRRADTQYF
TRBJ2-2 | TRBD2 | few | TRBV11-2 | TGTGCCAGCAGCTCGATACGGACTAGCGGGAGTTCATTCCCCGGGGAGCTGTTTTTT | CASSSIRTSGSSFPGELFF
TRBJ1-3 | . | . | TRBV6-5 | TGTGCCAGCAGGACCACAGGCTCTGGAAACACCATATATTTT | CASRTTGSGNTIYF
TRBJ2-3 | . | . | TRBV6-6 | TGTGCCAGCAGAAGCACAGGGTTAGGAGATACGCAGTATTTT | CASRSTGLGDTQYF
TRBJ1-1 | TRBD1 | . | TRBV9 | TGTGCCAGCAGCGAGATAGACCCGGGACAGGTTGAAGCTTTCTTT | CASSEIDPGQVEAFF
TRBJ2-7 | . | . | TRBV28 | TGTGCCAGCAGTTTAACCGGGAGCTCCTACGAGCAGTACTTC | CASSLTGSSYEQYF
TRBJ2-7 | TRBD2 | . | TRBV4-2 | TGTGCCAGCAGCCAAGCGGGACTACAAAACCCTTACGAGCAGTACTTC | CASSQAGLQNPYEQYF